This TCR beta chain originates from a study of neurological immune-mediated disorders. TCRdb re-called the 5' RACE reads through MiXCR, storing one row per CDR3 protein. The profile covers about 24,000 distinct CDR3 sequences, with about an eighth appearing a single time and 16% taken by the ten largest. Sequencing was carried out using PBMCs. This TCR came from a woman in her forties with HTLV-1-associated myelopathy (HAM/TSP).

The CDR3 region has the DNA TGTGCCAGCAGTGACGGGGCTAGCGGGGGCCCCTACAATGAGCAGTTCTTC. It is translated as CASSDGASGGPYNEQFF. The genes are TRBV6-4 and TRBJ2-1; TRBD2 aligns across 10 bases. The CDR3 contains 17 residues. The germline gives CDR1 MRHNA, CDR2 SNTAGT. V lost 2 bases and J lost 2; bases outside the gene matches: 6.